These T cell receptor beta chains were read from a single sample in a study of OX40 agonist ivuxolimab in advanced cancers. Assay used: immunoSEQ multiplex PCR; TCRdb lists only in-frame clones, some missing. The sample gives about 67,000 clones, 80% to 95% of which show up once; about 2% is in the top ten. The starting material was CD4+ or CD8+ T cells sorted from blood, obtained in a trial of the OX40 agonist ivuxolimab. Receptors originate from an adult with an advanced solid tumor such as melanoma, head and neck, liver or kidney cancer. The CDR3 runs from the conserved cysteine through the conserved F or W. A D gene is named only where the DNA matches it firmly. Rows may omit the clone size; those that give it use once, few, many or a size class.

v_call	j_call	d_call	clone_size	cdr3_nt	cdr3_aa
TRBV18	TRBJ2-1	TRBD1	-	TGTGCCAGCTCACTTGGGACAGGGGTGTTCAATGAGCAGTTCTTC	CASSLGTGVFNEQFF
TRBV11-2	TRBJ2-5	-	-	TGTGCCAGCAGCATCTCCGGGACCCGACAAGAGACCCAGTACTTC	CASSISGTRQETQYF
TRBV4-3	TRBJ1-6	TRBD1	-	TGCGCCAGCAGCCAGGACAGGGGAACACCCCTCCACTTT	CASSQDRGTPLHF
TRBV7-8	TRBJ2-7	TRBD2	-	TGTGCCAGCAGCCTCCGACTAGCGGTCCTTCCCTACGAGCAGTACTTC	CASSLRLAVLPYEQYF
TRBV28	TRBJ2-3	TRBD2	-	TGTGCCAGCAGTTTATCCCCGTGGCGGGAGGGAGGAGATACGCAGTATTTT	CASSLSPWREGGDTQYF
TRBV30	TRBJ1-2	-	-	TGTGCCTGGAGTCCTTCGGGGAACGGCTATGGCTACACCTTC	CAWSPSGNGYGYTF
TRBV6-4	TRBJ2-3	TRBD2	-	TGTGCCAGCAGTCTTGGTAGCGGGACTAGTTATACGCAGTATTTT	CASSLGSGTSYTQYF
TRBV7-2	TRBJ1-2	-	-	TGTGCCAGCAGCTTAGATTCCGCCTTGGGGGGCTACACCTTC	CASSLDSALGGYTF
TRBV27	TRBJ1-1	TRBD1	-	TGTGCCAGCAGTACCCGACAGGGAGGCACTGAAGCTTTCTTT	CASSTRQGGTEAFF
TRBV10-3	TRBJ2-2	-	-	TGTGCCATCACCGAAGAGGGGATCTCCGGGGAGCTGTTTTTT	CAITEEGISGELFF
TRBV11-2	TRBJ2-3	-	-	TGTGCCAGCAGCTTAGAGTTTATACACACAGATACGCAGTATTTT	CASSLEFIHTDTQYF
TRBV6-5	TRBJ1-2	-	-	TGTGCCAGCAGTTACTCTTCCACCGGACGGGACTATGGCTACACCTTC	CASSYSSTGRDYGYTF
TRBV19	TRBJ2-7	TRBD2	once	TGTGCCAGTAGTATTGGGCGGGGGGATTGGCGACAGTACTTC	CASSIGRGDWRQYF
TRBV5-4	TRBJ2-7	-	-	TGTGCCAGCAGCTTGCTTCAGACAACCTACGAGCAGTACTTC	CASSLLQTTYEQYF
TRBV5-4	TRBJ2-7	-	once	TGTGCCAGCAGCGATCGCTCCTACGAGCAGTACTTC	CASSDRSYEQYF
TRBV19	TRBJ2-1	TRBD2	once	TGTGCCAGTAGTGGCCAGGGAGCGGGAGGCTCCTCCTACAATGAGCAGTTCTTC	CASSGQGAGGSSYNEQFF
TRBV6-6	TRBJ1-5	-	-	TGTGCCAGCAGCCAGTCCGGGGTCGCTCAGCCCCAGCATTTT	CASSQSGVAQPQHF
TRBV27	TRBJ1-1	-	-	TGTGCCAGCAGGTTGGTAGGGAACACTGAAGCTTTCTTT	CASRLVGNTEAFF
TRBV6-6	TRBJ1-5	-	-	TGTGCCAGCAGTTCGCGGCAGGGACAGCCCCAGCATTTT	CASSSRQGQPQHF
TRBV11-3	TRBJ2-7	-	-	TGTGCCAGCAGCTTAAGGGCCCTCTCCTACGAGCAGTACTTC	CASSLRALSYEQYF
TRBV2	TRBJ1-3	-	-	TGTGCCAGCAGTGAAACATCCCCGGGGGGAAACACCATATATTTT	CASSETSPGGNTIYF
TRBV19	TRBJ2-5	-	-	TGTGCCAGTTCCCTCGGGCTAGGCGTGCTGGAGACCCAGTACTTC	CASSLGLGVLETQYF
TRBV7-2	TRBJ1-5	TRBD1	-	TGTGCCAGCAGGGGGGGACAGGGTAGCAATCAGCCCCAGCATTTT	CASRGGQGSNQPQHF
TRBV11-3	TRBJ2-7	TRBD2	-	TGTGCCAGCAGCCCCCGGACTAGCGATTACGAGCAGTACTTC	CASSPRTSDYEQYF
TRBV28	TRBJ1-1	-	once	TGTGCCAGCACCCAGATAAACACTGAAGCTTTCTTT	CASTQINTEAFF
TRBV28	TRBJ1-1	-	-	TGTGCCAGCAGTTTTGGCAGGGCGAACACTGAAGCTTTCTTT	CASSFGRANTEAFF
TRBV18	TRBJ2-6	TRBD1	-	TGTGCCAGCTCACCACGGGACAGGGCCTCTGGGGCCAACGTCCTGACTTTC	CASSPRDRASGANVLTF
TRBV11-2	TRBJ2-3	TRBD2	-	TGTGCCAGCGGATCCCGAGCGGGAGGGGCGGAAGATACGCAGTATTTT	CASGSRAGGAEDTQYF
TRBV5-6	TRBJ2-2	-	-	TGTGCCAGCAGCTTGGGCCCGCAGGGAACGAACACCGGGGAGCTGTTTTTT	CASSLGPQGTNTGELFF
TRBV5-1	TRBJ2-3	TRBD2	once	TGCGCCAGCAGCTTGGGTGGGACTAGCGAGGTCAATACGCAGTATTTT	CASSLGGTSEVNTQYF
TRBV7-2	TRBJ2-7	TRBD2	-	TGTGCCAGCAGCCGTAGCGGGGGGGCGTCCTACGAGCAGTACTTC	CASSRSGGASYEQYF
TRBV7-2	TRBJ2-1	-	-	TGTGCCAGCAGCTTCCAGGGGGGTTACAATGAGCAGTTCTTC	CASSFQGGYNEQFF
TRBV11-2	TRBJ2-4	-	-	TGTGCCAGCAGCCGCCTCCGGGGCCCCCTGAAAAACATTCAGTACTTC	CASSRLRGPLKNIQYF
TRBV28	TRBJ1-3	TRBD1	once	TGTGCCAGCAGGACAGGGCCTGGAAACACCATATATTTT	CASRTGPGNTIYF
TRBV4-1	TRBJ2-5	-	-	TGCGCCAGCAGCCAACGGGGCACCCAGTACTTC	CASSQRGTQYF
TRBV19	TRBJ2-4	-	-	TGTGCCACAAGTGGGACCCTTGGCAAAAACATTCAGTACTTC	CATSGTLGKNIQYF
TRBV11-2	TRBJ2-3	-	-	TGTGCCAGCAGCTTGGGGTACCCAGATACGCAGTATTTT	CASSLGYPDTQYF
TRBV5-8	TRBJ1-3	-	-	TGTGCCAGCAGCTTGTCATACAGGAGCTCTGGAAACACCATATATTTT	CASSLSYRSSGNTIYF
TRBV7-2	TRBJ2-5	TRBD2	-	TGTGCCAGCAGCTTAGTAGGGACTAGCAAGGGAGAGACCCAGTACTTC	CASSLVGTSKGETQYF
TRBV2	TRBJ1-1	TRBD1	-	TGTGCCAGCAGTGAACGAAGGACAGGGGAAAAGACTGAAGCTTTCTTT	CASSERRTGEKTEAFF
TRBV7-9	TRBJ1-2	-	-	TGTGCCAGCAGCTTAGTCGGCCAGGGGATCGGTGGCTACACCTTC	CASSLVGQGIGGYTF
TRBV5-1	TRBJ2-5	TRBD2	-	TGCGCCAGCAGCTCTCAGACTAGCGGGAGTTGGGAGACCCAGTACTTC	CASSSQTSGSWETQYF
TRBV6-1	TRBJ1-3	-	-	TGTGCCAGCCGCCTCCTCTCGGGTGGAAACACCATATATTTT	CASRLLSGGNTIYF
TRBV27	TRBJ1-4	-	-	TGTGCCAGTGGAAGGGGGGGAAATGAAAAACTGTTTTTT	CASGRGGNEKLFF
TRBV10-2	TRBJ2-2	TRBD1	-	TGCGCCAGCAGGGAGACAGGGAGTCCCACCGGGGAGCTGTTTTTT	CASRETGSPTGELFF
TRBV2	TRBJ2-7	-	-	TGTGCCAGCAGTGAAGACAGGGGGGGGTACGAGCAGTACTTC	CASSEDRGGYEQYF
TRBV7-8	TRBJ1-1	-	-	TGTGCCAGCAGCCCTACTCCCAGGGGGAACACTGAAGCTTTCTTT	CASSPTPRGNTEAFF